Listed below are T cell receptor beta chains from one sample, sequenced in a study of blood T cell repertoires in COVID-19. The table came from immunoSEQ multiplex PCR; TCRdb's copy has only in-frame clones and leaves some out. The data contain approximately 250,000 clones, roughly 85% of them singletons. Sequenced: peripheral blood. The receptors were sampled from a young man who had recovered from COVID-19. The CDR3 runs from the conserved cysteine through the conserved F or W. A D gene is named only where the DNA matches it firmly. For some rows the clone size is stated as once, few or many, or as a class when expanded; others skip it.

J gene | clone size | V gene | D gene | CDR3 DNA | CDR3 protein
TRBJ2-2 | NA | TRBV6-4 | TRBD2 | TGTGCCAGCAGGGCCCTAGCGGGGGGCCGGGCCGGGGAGCTGTTTTTT | CASRALAGGRAGELFF
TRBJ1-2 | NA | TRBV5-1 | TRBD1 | TGCGCCAGCAGCTCCTTACCTTCTGGACAGGAAGGCTACACCTTC | CASSSLPSGQEGYTF
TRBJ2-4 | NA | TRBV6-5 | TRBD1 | TGTGCCAGCAGTTACTTGGGACAGGGGATTCAGTACTTC | CASSYLGQGIQYF
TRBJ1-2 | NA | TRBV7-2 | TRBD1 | TGTGCCAGCAGCTCTCTGGACAGGGGTGGAGGCTACACCTTC | CASSSLDRGGGYTF
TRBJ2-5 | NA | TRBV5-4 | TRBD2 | TGTGCCAGCAGCTCGGGGGGACGGGGGGACCAAGAGACCCAGTACTTC | CASSSGGRGDQETQYF
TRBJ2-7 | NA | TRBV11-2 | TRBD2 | TGTGCCAGCAGCTTAGAGGTAGCGGGGGGGCGGGACGAGCAGTACTTC | CASSLEVAGGRDEQYF
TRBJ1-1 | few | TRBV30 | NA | TGTGCCTGGAGCCCAGACGGGAGCACTGAAGCTTTCTTT | CAWSPDGSTEAFF
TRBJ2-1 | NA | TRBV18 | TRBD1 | TGTGCCAGCTCACCGGGACAGGAGAGCGAGCAGTTCTTC | CASSPGQESEQFF
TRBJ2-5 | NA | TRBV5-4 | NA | TGTGCCAGCAGCTTGGAAACAATGACTAAAGAGACCCAGTACTTC | CASSLETMTKETQYF
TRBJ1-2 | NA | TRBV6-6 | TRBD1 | TGTGCCAGCAGCCGATCACCGGGACAGGCTTTCAACTATGGCTACACCTTC | CASSRSPGQAFNYGYTF
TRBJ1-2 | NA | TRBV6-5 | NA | TGTGCCAGCAGTCGCGACATAGAGACGAACTATGGCTACACCTTC | CASSRDIETNYGYTF
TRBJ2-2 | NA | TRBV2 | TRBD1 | TGTGCCAGCAGCGCGACAGGGCGTACCACCGGGGAGCTGTTTTTT | CASSATGRTTGELFF
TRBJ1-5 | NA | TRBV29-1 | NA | TGCAGCGCCGTCAGGGGAACGGGTGTGGAGCCCCAGCATTTT | CSAVRGTGVEPQHF
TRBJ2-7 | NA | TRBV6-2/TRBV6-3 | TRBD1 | TGTGCCAGCAGTCCGCTGGGACAGGGGACCTACGAGCAGTACTTC | CASSPLGQGTYEQYF
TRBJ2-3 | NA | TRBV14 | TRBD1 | TGTGCCAGCAGCCACCGGACAGGGGGAAGGTTGAGCGCAGATACGCAGTATTTT | CASSHRTGGRLSADTQYF
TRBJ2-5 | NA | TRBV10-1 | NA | TGCGCCAGCTCGAGGTACACTCAAGAGACCCAGTACTTC | CASSRYTQETQYF
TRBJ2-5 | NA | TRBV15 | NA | TGTGCCACCAGCAGAGACTTCCAAGAGACCCAGTACTTC | CATSRDFQETQYF
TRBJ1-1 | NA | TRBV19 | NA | TGTGCCAGTATAAACGGGTATACTGAAGCTTTCTTT | CASINGYTEAFF
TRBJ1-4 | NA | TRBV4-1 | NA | TGCGCCAGCAGCTTCCCCTTCGGGGGGGGAGGGACTAATGAAAAACTGTTTTTT | CASSFPFGGGGTNEKLFF
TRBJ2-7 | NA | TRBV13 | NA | TGTGCCAGCAGCTACGCAACCGGGAGTTCCTACGAGCAGTACTTC | CASSYATGSSYEQYF
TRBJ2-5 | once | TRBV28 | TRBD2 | TGTGCCAGCAGTTCCAGGCGGGGGGGCCGGGAGACCCAGTACTTC | CASSSRRGGRETQYF
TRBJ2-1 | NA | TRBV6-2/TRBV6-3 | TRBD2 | TGTGCCAGCAGTCAATCGGGGGGGCTCCTTAATGAGCAGTTCTTC | CASSQSGGLLNEQFF
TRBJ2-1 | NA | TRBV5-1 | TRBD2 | TGCGCCAGCAGCTTAGGGCTAGCGGTATACAATGAGCAGTTCTTC | CASSLGLAVYNEQFF
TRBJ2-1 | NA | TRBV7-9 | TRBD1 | TGTGCCAGCAGTAGACAGGGACCGGGGAATGAGCAGTTCTTC | CASSRQGPGNEQFF
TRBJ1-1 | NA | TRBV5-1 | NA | TGCGCCAGCAGCATCGACAGAAACACTGAAGCTTTCTTT | CASSIDRNTEAFF
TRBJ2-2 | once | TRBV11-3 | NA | TGTGCCAGCAGCTTAATCTCCGACACCGGGGAGCTGTTTTTT | CASSLISDTGELFF
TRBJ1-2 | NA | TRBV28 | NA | TGTGCCAGCGCTTATGGGGCAGCATATGGCTACACCTTC | CASAYGAAYGYTF
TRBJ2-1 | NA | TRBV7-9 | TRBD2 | TGTGCCAGCAGCCTATTAGCGGGGGGCCTGAATGAGCAGTTCTTC | CASSLLAGGLNEQFF
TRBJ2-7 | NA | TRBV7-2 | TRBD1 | TGTGCCAGCAGCATTAGGACAGGCAAAAGCTCCTACGAGCAGTACTTC | CASSIRTGKSSYEQYF
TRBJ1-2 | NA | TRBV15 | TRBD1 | TGTGCCACCAGCAGATGGGTATCACAGGGGGTCGAAGGCTACACCTTC | CATSRWVSQGVEGYTF
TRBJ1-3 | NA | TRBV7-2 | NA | TGTGCCAGCAGCTTAGCTAAGCCTACTACCTCTGGAAACACCATATATTTT | CASSLAKPTTSGNTIYF
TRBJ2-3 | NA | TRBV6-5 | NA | TGTGCCAGCAGTTACTCGGACTTCTACACAGATACGCAGTATTTT | CASSYSDFYTDTQYF
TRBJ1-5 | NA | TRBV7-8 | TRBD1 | TGTGCCAGCAGCGAGGGGACAGGGGGCCAGCCCCAGCATTTT | CASSEGTGGQPQHF
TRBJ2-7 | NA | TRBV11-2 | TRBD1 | TGTGCCAGCAGCCTCCCTGGGGTCGGCAGGGGGTCCGAGCAGTACTTC | CASSLPGVGRGSEQYF